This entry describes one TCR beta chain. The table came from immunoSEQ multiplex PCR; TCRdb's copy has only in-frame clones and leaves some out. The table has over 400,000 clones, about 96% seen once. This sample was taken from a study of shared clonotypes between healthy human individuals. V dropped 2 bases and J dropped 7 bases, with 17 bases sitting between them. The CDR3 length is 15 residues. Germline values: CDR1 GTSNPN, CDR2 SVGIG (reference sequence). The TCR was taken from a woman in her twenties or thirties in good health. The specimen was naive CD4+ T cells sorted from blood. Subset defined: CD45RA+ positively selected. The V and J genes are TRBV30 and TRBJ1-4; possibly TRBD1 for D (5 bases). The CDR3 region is CAWSRQGSFSEKLFF. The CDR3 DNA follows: TGTGCCTGGAGTAGGCAGGGCAGTTTTAGTGAAAAACTGTTTTTT.